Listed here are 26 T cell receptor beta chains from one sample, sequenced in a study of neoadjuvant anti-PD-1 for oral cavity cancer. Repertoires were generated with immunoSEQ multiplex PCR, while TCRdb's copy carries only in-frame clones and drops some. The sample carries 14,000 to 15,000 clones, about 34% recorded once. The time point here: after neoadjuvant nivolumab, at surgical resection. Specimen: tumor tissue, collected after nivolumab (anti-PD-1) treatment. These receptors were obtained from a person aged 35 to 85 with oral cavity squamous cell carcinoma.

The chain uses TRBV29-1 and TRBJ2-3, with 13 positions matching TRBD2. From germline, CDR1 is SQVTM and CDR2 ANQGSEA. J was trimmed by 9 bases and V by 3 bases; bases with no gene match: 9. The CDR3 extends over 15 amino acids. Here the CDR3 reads CSVETSGGIISTQYF. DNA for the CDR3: TGCAGCGTTGAGACTAGCGGGGGGATTATAAGCACGCAGTATTTT.

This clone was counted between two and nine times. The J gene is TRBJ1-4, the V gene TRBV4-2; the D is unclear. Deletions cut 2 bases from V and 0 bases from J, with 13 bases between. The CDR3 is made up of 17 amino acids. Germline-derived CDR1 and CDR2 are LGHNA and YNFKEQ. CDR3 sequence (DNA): TGTGCCAGCAGCCAAATGCAAAACACTGCAACTAATGAAAAACTGTTTTTT. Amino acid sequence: CASSQMQNTATNEKLFF.

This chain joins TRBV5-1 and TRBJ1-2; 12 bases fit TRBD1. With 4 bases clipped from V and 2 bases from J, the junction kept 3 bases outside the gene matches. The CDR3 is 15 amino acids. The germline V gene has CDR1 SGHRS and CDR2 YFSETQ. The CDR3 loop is CASSRDRGLNYGYTF. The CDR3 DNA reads TGCGCCAGCAGCCGGGACAGGGGGCTCAACTATGGCTACACCTTC.

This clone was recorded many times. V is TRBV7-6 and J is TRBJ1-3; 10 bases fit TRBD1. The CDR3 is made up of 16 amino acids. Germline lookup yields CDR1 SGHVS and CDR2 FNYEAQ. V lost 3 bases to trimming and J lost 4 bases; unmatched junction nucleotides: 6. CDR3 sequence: CASSFGDRGSGNTIYF. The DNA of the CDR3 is TGTGCCAGCAGCTTTGGGGACAGGGGATCCGGAAACACCATATATTTT.

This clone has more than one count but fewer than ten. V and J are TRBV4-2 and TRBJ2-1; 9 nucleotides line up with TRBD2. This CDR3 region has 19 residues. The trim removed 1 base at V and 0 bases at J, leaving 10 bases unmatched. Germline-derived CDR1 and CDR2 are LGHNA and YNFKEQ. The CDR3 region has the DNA TGTGCCAGCAGCCAAGGGCCCCAGACTAGCGGACGCTCCTACAATGAGCAGTTCTTC. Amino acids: CASSQGPQTSGRSYNEQFF.

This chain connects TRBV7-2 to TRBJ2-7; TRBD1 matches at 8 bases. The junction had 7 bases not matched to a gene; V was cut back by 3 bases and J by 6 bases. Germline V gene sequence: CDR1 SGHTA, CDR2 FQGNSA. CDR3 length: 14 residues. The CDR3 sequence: CASSFVTGGPEQYF. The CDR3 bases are TGTGCCAGCAGCTTTGTCACAGGGGGTCCCGAGCAGTACTTC. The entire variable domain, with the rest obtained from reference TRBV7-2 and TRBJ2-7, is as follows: GAGVSQSPSNKVTEKGKDVELRCDPISGHTALYWYRQSLGQGLEFLIYFQGNSAPDKSGLPSDRFSAERTGGSVSTLTIQRTQQEDSAVYLCASSFVTGGPEQYFGPGTRLTVT.

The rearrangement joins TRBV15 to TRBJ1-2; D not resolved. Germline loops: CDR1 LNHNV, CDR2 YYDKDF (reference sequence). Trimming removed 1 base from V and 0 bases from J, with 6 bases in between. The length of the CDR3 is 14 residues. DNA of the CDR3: TGTGCCACCAGCAGAGGGACCACTAACTATGGCTACACCTTC. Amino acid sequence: CATSRGTTNYGYTF. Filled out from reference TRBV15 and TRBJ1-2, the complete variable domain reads DAMVIQNPRYQVTQFGKPVTLSCSQTLNHNVMYWYQQKSSQAPKLLFHYYDKDFNNEADTPDNFQSRRPNTSFCFLDIRSPGLGDTAMYLCATSRGTTNYGYTFGSGTRLTVV.

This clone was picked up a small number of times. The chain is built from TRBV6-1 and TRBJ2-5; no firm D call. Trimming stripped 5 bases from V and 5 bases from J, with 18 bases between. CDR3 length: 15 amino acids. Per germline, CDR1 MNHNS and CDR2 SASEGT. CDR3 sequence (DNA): TGTGCCAGCAGTTCCTATTATGGCCGTGGGGAGACCCAGTACTTC. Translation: CASSSYYGRGETQYF.

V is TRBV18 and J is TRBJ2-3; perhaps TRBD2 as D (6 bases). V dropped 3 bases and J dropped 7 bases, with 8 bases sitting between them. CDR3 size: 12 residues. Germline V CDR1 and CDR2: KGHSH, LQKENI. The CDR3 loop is CASSPGTYTQYF. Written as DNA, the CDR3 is TGTGCCAGCTCACCCGGGACTTATACGCAGTATTTT.

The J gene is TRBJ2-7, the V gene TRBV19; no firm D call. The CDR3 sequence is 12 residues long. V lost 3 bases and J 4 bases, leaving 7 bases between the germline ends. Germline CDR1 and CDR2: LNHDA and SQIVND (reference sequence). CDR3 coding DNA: TGTGCCAGTAGTATTGTAGGTTACGAGCAGTACTTC. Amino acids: CASSIVGYEQYF. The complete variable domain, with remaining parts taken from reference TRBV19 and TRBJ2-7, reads DGGITQSPKYLFRKEGQNVTLSCEQNLNHDAMYWYRQDPGQGLRLIYYSQIVNDFQKGDIAEGYSVSREKKESFPLTVTSAQKNPTAFYLCASSIVGYEQYFGPGTRLTVT.

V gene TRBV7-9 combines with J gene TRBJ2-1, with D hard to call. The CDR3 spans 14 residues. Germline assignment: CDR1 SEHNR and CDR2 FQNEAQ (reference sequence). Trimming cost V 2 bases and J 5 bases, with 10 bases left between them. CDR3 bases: TGTGCCAGCAGCTTACGAGCGTTTCACAATGAGCAGTTCTTC. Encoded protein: CASSLRAFHNEQFF.

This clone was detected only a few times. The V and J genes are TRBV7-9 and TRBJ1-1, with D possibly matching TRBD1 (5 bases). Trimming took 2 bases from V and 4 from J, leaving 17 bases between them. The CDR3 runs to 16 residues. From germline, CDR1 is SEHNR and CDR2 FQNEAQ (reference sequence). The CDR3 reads CASSLWGFSGTTEAFF. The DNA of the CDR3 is TGTGCCAGCAGCTTATGGGGGTTCAGTGGGACCACTGAAGCTTTCTTT.

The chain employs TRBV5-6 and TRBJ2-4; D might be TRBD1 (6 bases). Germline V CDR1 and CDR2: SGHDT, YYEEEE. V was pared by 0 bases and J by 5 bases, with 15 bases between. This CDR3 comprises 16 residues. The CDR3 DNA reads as TGTGCCAGCAGCTTGGTAGATCTTGGGGGCCAAAACATTCAGTACTTC. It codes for CASSLVDLGGQNIQYF.

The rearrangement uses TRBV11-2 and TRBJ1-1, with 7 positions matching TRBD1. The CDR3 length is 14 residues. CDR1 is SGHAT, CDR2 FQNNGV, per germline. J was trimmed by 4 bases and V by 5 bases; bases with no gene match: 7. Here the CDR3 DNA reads TGTGCCAGCAGCGCCTCGACAGGGCCCACTGAAGCTTTCTTT. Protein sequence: CASSASTGPTEAFF.

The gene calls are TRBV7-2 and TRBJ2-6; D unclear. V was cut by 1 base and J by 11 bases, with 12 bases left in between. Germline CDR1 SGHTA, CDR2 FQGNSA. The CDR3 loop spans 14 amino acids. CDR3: CASSLGGIEDVLTF. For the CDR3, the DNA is TGTGCCAGCAGCTTAGGCGGAATTGAGGACGTCCTGACTTTC.

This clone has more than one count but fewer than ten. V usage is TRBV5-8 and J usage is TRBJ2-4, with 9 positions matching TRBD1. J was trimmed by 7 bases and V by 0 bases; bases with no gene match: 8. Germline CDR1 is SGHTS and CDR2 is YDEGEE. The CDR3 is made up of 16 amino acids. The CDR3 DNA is TGTGCCAGCAGCTTGGGGGGGACAGGGTCAGGGAACATTCAGTACTTC. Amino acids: CASSLGGTGSGNIQYF.

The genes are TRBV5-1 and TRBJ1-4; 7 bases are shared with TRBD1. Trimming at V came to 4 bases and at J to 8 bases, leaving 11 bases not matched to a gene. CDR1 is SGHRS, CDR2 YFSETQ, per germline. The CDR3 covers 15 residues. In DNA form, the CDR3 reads TGCGCCAGCAGCGCGACAGGGCGACACACCGAAAAACTGTTTTTT. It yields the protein CASSATGRHTEKLFF.

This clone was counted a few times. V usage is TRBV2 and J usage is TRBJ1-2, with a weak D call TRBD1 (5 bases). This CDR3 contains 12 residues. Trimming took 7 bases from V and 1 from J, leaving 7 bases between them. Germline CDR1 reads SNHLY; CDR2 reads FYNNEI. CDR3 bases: TGTGCCAGCAAGGGGCGTAACTATGGCTACACCTTC. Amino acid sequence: CASKGRNYGYTF.

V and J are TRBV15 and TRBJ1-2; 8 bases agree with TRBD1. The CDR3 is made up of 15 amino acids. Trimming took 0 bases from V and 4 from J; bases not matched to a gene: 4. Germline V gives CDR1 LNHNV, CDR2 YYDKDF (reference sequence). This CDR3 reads CATSREGTGSYGYTF. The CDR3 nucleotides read TGTGCCACCAGCAGAGAGGGGACAGGAAGCTATGGCTACACCTTC.

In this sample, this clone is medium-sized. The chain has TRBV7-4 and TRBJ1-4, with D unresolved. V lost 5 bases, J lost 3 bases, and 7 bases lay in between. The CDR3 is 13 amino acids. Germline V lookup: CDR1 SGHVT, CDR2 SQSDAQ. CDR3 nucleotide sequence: TGTGCCAGCAGCAGTCGGTCTAATGAAAAACTGTTTTTT. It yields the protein CASSSRSNEKLFF.

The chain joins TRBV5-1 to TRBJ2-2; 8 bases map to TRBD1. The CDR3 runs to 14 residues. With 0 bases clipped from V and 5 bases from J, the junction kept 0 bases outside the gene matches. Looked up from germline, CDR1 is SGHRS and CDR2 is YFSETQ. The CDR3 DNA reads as TGCGCCAGCAGCTTGGGGACAGGGACCGGGGAGCTGTTTTTT. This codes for CASSLGTGTGELFF.

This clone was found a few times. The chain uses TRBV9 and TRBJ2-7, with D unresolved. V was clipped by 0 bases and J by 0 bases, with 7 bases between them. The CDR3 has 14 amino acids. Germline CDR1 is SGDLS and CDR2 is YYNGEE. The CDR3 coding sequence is TGTGCCAGCAGCGTAGCCCCCTACTCCTACGAGCAGTACTTC. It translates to CASSVAPYSYEQYF. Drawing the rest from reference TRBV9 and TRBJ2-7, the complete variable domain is DSGVTQTPKHLITATGQRVTLRCSPRSGDLSVYWYQQSLDQGLQFLIQYYNGEERAKGNILERFSAQQFPDLHSELNLSSLELGDSALYFCASSVAPYSYEQYFGPGTRLTVT.

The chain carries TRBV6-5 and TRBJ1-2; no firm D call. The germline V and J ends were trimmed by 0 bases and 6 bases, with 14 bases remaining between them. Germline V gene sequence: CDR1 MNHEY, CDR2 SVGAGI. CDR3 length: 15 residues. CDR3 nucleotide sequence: TGTGCCAGCAGTTACTCGGCTCACCGTAGGGATGGCTACACCTTC. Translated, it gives CASSYSAHRRDGYTF.

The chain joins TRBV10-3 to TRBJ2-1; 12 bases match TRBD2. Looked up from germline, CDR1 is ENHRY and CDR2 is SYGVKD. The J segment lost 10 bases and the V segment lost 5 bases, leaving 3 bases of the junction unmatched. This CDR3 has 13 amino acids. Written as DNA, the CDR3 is TGTGCCATCAGTCTAGCGGGGGGGCTGGAGCAGTTCTTC. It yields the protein CAISLAGGLEQFF.

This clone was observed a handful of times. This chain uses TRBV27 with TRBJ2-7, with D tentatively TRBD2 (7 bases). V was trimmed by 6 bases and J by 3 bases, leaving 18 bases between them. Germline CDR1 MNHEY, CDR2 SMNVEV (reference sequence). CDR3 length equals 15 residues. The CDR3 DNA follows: TGTGCCAGCAGGGGCTTGGGGGGGCTCTACTACGAGCAGTACTTC. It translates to CASRGLGGLYYEQYF.

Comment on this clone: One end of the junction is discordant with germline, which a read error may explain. CDR3 protein: CASSLGFDTEAFF. DNA of the CDR3: TGTGCCAGCAGCTTGGGGTTTGACACTGAAGCTTTCTTT. The V and J genes are TRBV5-1 and TRBJ1-1; D is unresolved. The V gene's germline CDR1 is SGHRS and CDR2 YFSETQ. The CDR3 has 13 amino acids.